The clone carrying this TCR beta chain has just one count. Its antigen remains unknown. TCRdb's copy holds only in-frame clones and misses some; the assay was immunoSEQ multiplex PCR. The sample contains 20,000 to 25,000 clones, 70% to 75% of which appear only once. CDR3 length: 17 amino acids. The trim removed 5 bases at V and 4 bases at J, leaving 14 bases unmatched. From germline, CDR1 is MNHEY and CDR2 SMNVEV (reference sequence). The data belong to a study of radiotherapy plus CTLA-4 blockade in lung cancer. For the study at large: Objective responses arose in approximately 19% of patients, and 31% experienced disease control. Study conclusions and caveats: How blood T cell clones changed early, along with interferon-beta, reportedly forecast response best. Among blood TCR repertoires after radiotherapy plus ipilimumab, tumor-derived clones expanded.

The sample here was peripheral blood, taken from a patient treated with radiotherapy plus ipilimumab. The rearrangement joins TRBV27 to TRBJ1-2; 9 bases agree with TRBD1. This receptor was taken from a human donor with non-small cell lung cancer whose response to radiotherapy plus ipilimumab could not be evaluated. CDR3 sequence reads: CASSPGTGSGLIYGYTF. The CDR3 nucleotides read TGTGCCAGCAGTCCGGGGACAGGGAGCGGGCTTATCTATGGCTACACCTTC.